This T cell receptor beta chain was observed in a study of cytomegalovirus exposure and HLA in healthy donors. Overall study context: Earlier work reported 110 million or so unique TCR beta sequences from 150 million to 200 million T cells.

The CDR3 contains 15 residues. After removal of 4 bases from V and 2 bases from J, the junction contained 4 bases not matched to a gene. Germline lookup yields CDR1 MNHNY and CDR2 SVGAGI (reference sequence). Worth noting for this clone: Its antigen is still unknown.

Broader study findings: Later analysis associated a missense DCLRE1C variant with TCR beta V- and J-gene trimming. It was around 160 TCR beta chains that were listed as cytomegalovirus-associated.

The primer mix had 60 Vbeta and 13 Jbeta primers. Measured with immunoSEQ multiplex PCR; TCRdb has only the in-frame clones, and not every one. The sample lists about 160,000 clones, around 80% occurring once. Source material: PBMCs. The rearrangement links TRBV6-6 to TRBJ2-1; 8 nucleotides align to TRBD1. The clonotype originates from a male donor in good health and CMV-seropositive. CDR3 sequence reads: CASSSDRGPYNEQFF. DNA for the CDR3: TGTGCCAGCAGTTCAGACAGGGGTCCCTACAATGAGCAGTTCTTC.